This TCR beta chain was identified during a study of siplizumab effects on memory and regulatory T cells (dated by TCRdb to about 2019). As for the study more broadly: The study examined how the anti-CD2 antibody siplizumab affects alloreactive T-cell subsets in allogeneic mixed lymphocyte reactions built from human PBMCs.

Inclusive of the bounding cysteine and phenylalanine, the CDR3 is 13 residues long. Only the CDR3 DNA is retained, 39 bases long and in frame from the first base. V gives up 6 bases and J gives up 4 bases, and the segment between their germline ends measures 12 bases. CDR1 and CDR2 are drawn from the germline V gene: MNHEY, SVGAGI. Sorted unstimulated T cells and proliferating T cells recovered from mixed lymphocyte reactions were subjected to TCRbeta CDR3 sequencing. Fresh whole blood from approximately ten HLA-typed healthy donors was used to isolate PBMCs. The method was the immunoSEQ multiplex PCR assay. Each sample had roughly 90,000 TCR templates assayed by the deep sequencing platform. Genomic DNA extracted from sorted T cells was used for TCRbeta CDR3 sequencing. For the original study's pipeline: The R programming language was used for clonal analysis of TCRbeta CDR3 data. Unstimulated samples were compared with post-reaction CFSE-low samples to define alloreactive CD4+ and CD8+ clones. Regulatory or non-regulatory origin of alloreactive CD4+ clones was assigned by matching sequences to the sorted unstimulated Treg and non-Treg repertoires. TCRdb's version of the immuneACCESS table is confined to in-frame rearrangements and falls short of the full clone set. An unresolved V gene accounts for under half of the shortfall where checked; the remainder is of unknown origin. The DNA was the basis for D and trimming; V, J and clone size are from that table. This sample lists fewer than 130,000 clones; about nine tenths were detected once. The top ten hold under 1.5% of the sample.

Notes on this clone: Its antigen has not been determined. Base qualities were left out, and no much larger clone turns up one base away.

Points the paper makes about the study in general: No functional confirmation was obtained for the suppressive function of proliferating Tregs from siplizumab cultures. Compared with memory T cells, unstimulated naive T cells appeared more diverse, and naive cells seemed to make a substantial contribution to the alloresponse. Among mappable alloreactive CD4+ clones, an average Treg-derived fraction of about 70% was observed with siplizumab, compared with 26.9% in control reactions. A naive or memory phenotype could not be assigned to roughly 75-97% of proliferating CD4+ or CD8+ clones. The cumulative frequency of alloreactive sequences that could be traced back to unstimulated CD4+ memory T cells was significantly reduced by siplizumab. Because sequences at frequencies below about 10^-5 were poorly captured, only a minor fraction of alloreactive clones could be mapped back to unstimulated subsets.

The sequencing sample was made of CD4+ T cells sorted from blood. This clonotype was obtained from a human donor in good health. The rearrangement combines TRBV6-5 with TRBJ1-1; the D gene is possibly TRBD1, with 5 bases matching. The CDR3 has the sequence CASSRGAVTEAFF. Here is the DNA: TGTGCCAGCAGCCGAGGGGCGGTCACTGAAGCTTTCTTT.